The 5 T cell receptor beta chains reported below all come from one sample, sequenced in a study of T cell responses to AZD1222 COVID-19 vaccine. Produced via immunoSEQ multiplex PCR; TCRdb's table is partial and in-frame only. Of about 160,000 clones in the sample, roughly 94% were seen once. Material: peripheral blood, obtained on day 0 of MenACWY control vaccination. These receptors were collected from an adult in good health.

V and J are TRBV19 and TRBJ2-2, with TRBD2 identical over 7 bases. V gave up 4 bases and J gave up 0 bases; unmatched junction bases: 8. In germline, CDR1 is LNHDA, CDR2 SQIVND (reference sequence). The CDR3 sequence is 17 residues long. CDR3 in amino acids: CASSKRGGFANTGELFF. The CDR3 nucleotides read TGTGCCAGTAGTAAGCGGGGTGGGTTCGCGAACACCGGGGAGCTGTTTTTT. The full variable domain, with the rest looked up from reference TRBV19 and TRBJ2-2, is DGGITQSPKYLFRKEGQNVTLSCEQNLNHDAMYWYRQDPGQGLRLIYYSQIVNDFQKGDIAEGYSVSREKKESFPLTVTSAQKNPTAFYLCASSKRGGFANTGELFFGEGSRLTVL.

The rearrangement uses TRBV28 and TRBJ2-1; the match to TRBD2 covers 13 bases. The length of the CDR3 is 17 residues. The ends lost 7 bases at V and 3 bases at J; junction bases unmatched: 9. Looked up from germline, CDR1 is MDHEN and CDR2 is SYDVKM. CDR3: CASTMRTSGRFYNEQFF. CDR3 sequence (DNA): TGTGCCAGCACCATGAGGACTAGCGGGAGATTCTACAATGAGCAGTTCTTC.

The chain has TRBV5-6 and TRBJ2-5; a possible D gene is TRBD2 (6 bases). CDR1 is SGHDT, CDR2 YYEEEE, per germline. This CDR3 has 16 amino acids. The V end was cut by 4 bases, the J end by 1 base, with 17 bases between. The CDR3 loop reads CASSPRWRVSQETQYF. The CDR3 DNA reads as TGTGCCAGCAGCCCCCGATGGAGGGTCAGCCAAGAGACCCAGTACTTC. The variable domain in full, with the rest retrieved from reference TRBV5-6 and TRBJ2-5, is DAGVTQSPTHLIKTRGQQVTLRCSPKSGHDTVSWYQQALGQGPQFIFQYYEEEERQRGNFPDRFSGHQFPNYSSELNVNALLLGDSALYLCASSPRWRVSQETQYFGPGTRLLVL.

The J gene is TRBJ2-3, the V gene TRBV19, with 9 positions matching TRBD2. The V segment lost 1 base and the J segment 6 bases; nucleotides outside the gene matches: 5. Germline V lookup: CDR1 LNHDA, CDR2 SQIVND (reference sequence). The CDR3 has 15 residues. The CDR3 DNA reads TGTGCCAGTAGTATAGTTGCGGGAGGGCCTGATACGCAGTATTTT. It codes for CASSIVAGGPDTQYF.

Details on this clone: Other DNA sequences in this specimen translate into the identical CDR3. This chain uses TRBV19 with TRBJ1-1; 7 bases align to TRBD1. The CDR3 loop spans 14 amino acids. Germline CDR1 is LNHDA and CDR2 is SQIVND (reference sequence). V gave up 3 bases and J gave up 1 base; unmatched junction bases: 2. The CDR3, as DNA: TGTGCCAGTAGTATCCGGACAGGGAACACTGAAGCTTTCTTT. Translated: CASSIRTGNTEAFF.